The source of this T cell receptor (beta chain) is a study of blood T cell repertoires in COVID-19. Study background: In each case, the material was cDNA or gDNA derived from T cells, B-cell-depleted T cells, or PBMCs.

The data were produced by immunoSEQ multiplex PCR, yet TCRdb's version contains in-frame clones alone and is incomplete. The table records a few hundred thousand clones, approximately 90% of them present only once. Participants' reported clinical history set cohort assignment. Exposed enrollees had met someone with a PCR-confirmed or clinician-diagnosed COVID-19 case at some point within the 2 weeks before study entry. The sequence derives from a woman between 35 and 50 years old who had been exposed to COVID-19. The material sequenced was PBMCs or T cells enriched from blood (not recorded which).

The CDR3 spells CASSVAGTLNTEAFF. The CDR3, as DNA: TGTGCCAGCAGCGTAGCTGGGACATTGAACACTGAAGCTTTCTTT. The genes are TRBV9 and TRBJ1-1; D may be TRBD1 (6 bases). The CDR3 spans 15 residues. The germline V gene encodes CDR1 SGDLS and CDR2 YYNGEE. With 0 bases removed from V and 0 bases from J, the gap between germline ends came to 9 bases.